This T cell receptor (beta chain) was sequenced during a study of T cells after yellow fever vaccination. Comments on this clonotype: Its cognate antigen is unknown.

V shed 9 bases and J shed 6 bases, with 20 bases lying between them. The CDR3 runs to 15 residues. Study-wide findings and caveats: Abundant contaminating clonotypes from the bulk population could appear in FACS-sorted repertoires. A limited proportion of clonotypes was detected within both the CD4 and CD8 compartments. In post-booster samples, most primary-vaccination clones reappeared (about 95% CD4, 75% to 90% CD8).

MiXCR was run by TCRdb on the 5' RACE reads, yielding one entry per CDR3 protein. This table has about 240,000 distinct CDR3 sequences, about 7% appearing once. This TCR came from a man aged 30 to 39 who received the YFV17D yellow fever vaccine. The V call is TRBV12-3 or TRBV12-4, the J call TRBJ2-2; unclear D gene. This specimen consisted of CD4+ T cells sorted from PBMCs, obtained 15 days after the yellow fever booster vaccination. Here the CDR3 DNA reads TGTGCCAGTTTACTCCCTGTATCAGGAGCCGGGGAGCTGTTTTTT. Translation gives CASLLPVSGAGELFF.